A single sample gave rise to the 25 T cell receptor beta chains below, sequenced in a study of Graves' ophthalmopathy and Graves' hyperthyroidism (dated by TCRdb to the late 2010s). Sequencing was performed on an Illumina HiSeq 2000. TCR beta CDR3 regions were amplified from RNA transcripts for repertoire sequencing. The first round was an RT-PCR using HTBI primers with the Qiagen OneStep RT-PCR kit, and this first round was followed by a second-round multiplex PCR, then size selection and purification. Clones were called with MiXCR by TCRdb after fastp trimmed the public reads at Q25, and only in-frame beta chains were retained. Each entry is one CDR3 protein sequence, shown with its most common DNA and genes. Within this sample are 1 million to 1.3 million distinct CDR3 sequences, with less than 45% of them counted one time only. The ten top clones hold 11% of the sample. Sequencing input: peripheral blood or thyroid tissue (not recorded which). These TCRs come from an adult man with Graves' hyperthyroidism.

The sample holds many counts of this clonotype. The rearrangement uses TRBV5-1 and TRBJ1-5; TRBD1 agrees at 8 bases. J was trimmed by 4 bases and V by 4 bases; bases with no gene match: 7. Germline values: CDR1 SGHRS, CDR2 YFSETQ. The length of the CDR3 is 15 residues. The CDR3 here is CASSPTGEPNQPQHF. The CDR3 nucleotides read TGCGCCAGCAGCCCGACAGGGGAGCCGAATCAGCCCCAGCATTTT.

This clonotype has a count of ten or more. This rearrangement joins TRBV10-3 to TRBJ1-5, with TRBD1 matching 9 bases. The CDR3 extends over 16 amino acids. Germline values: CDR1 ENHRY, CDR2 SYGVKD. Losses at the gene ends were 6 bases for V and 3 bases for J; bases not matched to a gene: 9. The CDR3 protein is CAISSSTGGNNQPQHF. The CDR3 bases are TGTGCCATCAGCAGCTCGACAGGGGGTAACAATCAGCCCCAGCATTTT.

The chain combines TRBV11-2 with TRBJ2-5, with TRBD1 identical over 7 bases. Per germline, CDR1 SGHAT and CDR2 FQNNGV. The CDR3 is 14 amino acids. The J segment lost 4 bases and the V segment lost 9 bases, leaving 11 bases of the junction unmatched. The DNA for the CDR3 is TGTGCCAGTAAAGCAAGGGGGCGCGGAGAGACCCAGTACTTC. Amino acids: CASKARGRGETQYF.

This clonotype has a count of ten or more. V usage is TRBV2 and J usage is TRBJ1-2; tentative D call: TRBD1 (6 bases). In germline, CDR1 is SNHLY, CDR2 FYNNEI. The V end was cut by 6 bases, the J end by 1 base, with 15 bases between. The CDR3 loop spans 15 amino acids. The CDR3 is CASSLEQGNNYGYTF. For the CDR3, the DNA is TGTGCCAGCAGCCTCGAGCAGGGGAATAACTATGGCTACACCTTC.

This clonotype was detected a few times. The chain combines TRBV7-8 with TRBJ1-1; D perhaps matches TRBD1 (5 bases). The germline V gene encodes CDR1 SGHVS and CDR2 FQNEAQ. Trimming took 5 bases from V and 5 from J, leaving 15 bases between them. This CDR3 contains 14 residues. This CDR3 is CASSPETKGTEAFF. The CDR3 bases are TGTGCCAGCAGCCCAGAGACGAAGGGGACTGAAGCTTTCTTT.

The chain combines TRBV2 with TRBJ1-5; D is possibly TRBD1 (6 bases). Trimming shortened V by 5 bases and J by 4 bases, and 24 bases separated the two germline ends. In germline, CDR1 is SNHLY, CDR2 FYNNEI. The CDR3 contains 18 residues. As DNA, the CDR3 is TGTGCCAGCAGTTACCGGGACACCCTGAGATCGGCTAATCAGCCCCAGCATTTT. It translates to CASSYRDTLRSANQPQHF. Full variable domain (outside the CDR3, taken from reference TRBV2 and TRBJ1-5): EPEVTQTPSHQVTQMGQEVILRCVPISNHLYFYWYRQILGQKVEFLVSFYNNEISEKSEIFDDQFSVERPDGSNFTLKIRSTKLEDSAMYFCASSYRDTLRSANQPQHFGDGTRLSIL.

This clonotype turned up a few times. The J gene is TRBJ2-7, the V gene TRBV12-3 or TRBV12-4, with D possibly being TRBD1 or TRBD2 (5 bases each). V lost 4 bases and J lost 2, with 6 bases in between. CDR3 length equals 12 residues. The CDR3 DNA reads TGTGCCAGCAGTTGGGACCCCTACGAGCAGTACTTC. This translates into CASSWDPYEQYF.

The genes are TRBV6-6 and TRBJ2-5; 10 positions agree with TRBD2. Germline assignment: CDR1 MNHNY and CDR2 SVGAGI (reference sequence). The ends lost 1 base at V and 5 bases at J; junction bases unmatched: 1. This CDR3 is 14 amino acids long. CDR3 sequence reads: CASSYFSGGETQYF. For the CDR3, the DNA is TGTGCCAGCAGTTACTTTAGCGGGGGGGAGACCCAGTACTTC.

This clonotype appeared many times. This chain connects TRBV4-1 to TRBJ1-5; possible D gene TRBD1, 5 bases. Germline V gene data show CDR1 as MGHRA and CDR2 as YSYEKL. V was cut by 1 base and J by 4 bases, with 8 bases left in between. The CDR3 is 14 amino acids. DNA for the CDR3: TGCGCCAGCAGCCAAGGAGACAGAAATCAGCCCCAGCATTTT. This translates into CASSQGDRNQPQHF.

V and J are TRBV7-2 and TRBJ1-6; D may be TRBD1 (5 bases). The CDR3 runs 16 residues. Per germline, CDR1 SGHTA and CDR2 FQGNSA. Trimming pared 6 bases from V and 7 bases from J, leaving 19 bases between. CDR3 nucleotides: TGTGCCAGCAGGCCCCGGAGCAGGGAAATGAATTCACCCCTCCACTTT. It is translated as CASRPRSREMNSPLHF. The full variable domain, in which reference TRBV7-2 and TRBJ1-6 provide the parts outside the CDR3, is GAGVSQSPSNKVTEKGKDVELRCDPISGHTALYWYRQSLGQGLEFLIYFQGNSAPDKSGLPSDRFSAERTGGSVSTLTIQRTQQEDSAVYLCASRPRSREMNSPLHFGNGTRLTVT.

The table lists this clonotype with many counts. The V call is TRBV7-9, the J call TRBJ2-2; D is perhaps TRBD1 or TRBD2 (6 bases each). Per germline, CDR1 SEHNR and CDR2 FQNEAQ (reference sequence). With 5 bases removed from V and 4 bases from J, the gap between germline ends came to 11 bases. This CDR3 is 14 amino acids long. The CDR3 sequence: CASSPGGGTGELFF. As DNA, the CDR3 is TGTGCCAGCAGCCCAGGAGGGGGCACCGGGGAGCTGTTTTTT.

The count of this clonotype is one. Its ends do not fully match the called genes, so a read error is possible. The CDR3 nucleotides are TGTGCCAGCGGCTTAAGGACTAGCGGTAACACCGGGGAGCTGTTTTTT. Its protein product is CASGLRTSGNTGELFF. This rearrangement joins TRBV7-9 to TRBJ2-2; TRBD2 aligns across 10 bases. The CDR3 is 16 residues long. CDR1 SEHNR and CDR2 FQNEAQ come from the germline V gene (reference sequence).

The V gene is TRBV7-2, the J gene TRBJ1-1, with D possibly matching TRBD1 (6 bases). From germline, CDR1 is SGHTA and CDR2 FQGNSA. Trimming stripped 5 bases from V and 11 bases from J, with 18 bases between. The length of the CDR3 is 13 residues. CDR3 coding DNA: TGTGCCAGCAGCCCTCAAGCGGGGGGGCCTGCTTTCTTT. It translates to CASSPQAGGPAFF.

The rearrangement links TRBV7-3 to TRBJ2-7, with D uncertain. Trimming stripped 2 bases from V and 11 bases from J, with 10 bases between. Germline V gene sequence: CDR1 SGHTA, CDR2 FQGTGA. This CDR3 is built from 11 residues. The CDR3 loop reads CASSLAHDKYF. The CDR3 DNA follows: TGTGCCAGCAGCTTAGCACACGACAAGTACTTC.

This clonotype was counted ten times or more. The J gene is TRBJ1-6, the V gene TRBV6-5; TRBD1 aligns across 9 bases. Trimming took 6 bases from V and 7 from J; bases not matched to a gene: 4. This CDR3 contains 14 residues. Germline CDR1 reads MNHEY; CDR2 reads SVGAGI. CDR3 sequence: CASRMGQGNSPLHF. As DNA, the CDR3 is TGTGCCAGCAGGATGGGACAGGGAAATTCACCCCTCCACTTT.

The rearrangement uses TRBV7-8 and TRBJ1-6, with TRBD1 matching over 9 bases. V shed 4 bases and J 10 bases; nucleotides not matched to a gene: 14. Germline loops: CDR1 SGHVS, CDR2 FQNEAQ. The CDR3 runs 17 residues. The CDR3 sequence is CASSWTSGTGIRSPLHF. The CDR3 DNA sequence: TGTGCCAGCAGCTGGACTAGCGGGACAGGGATTCGGTCACCCCTCCACTTT. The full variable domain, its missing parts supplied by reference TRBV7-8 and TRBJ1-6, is GAGVSQSPRYKVAKRGQDVALRCDPISGHVSLFWYQQALGQGPEFLTYFQNEAQLDKSGLPSDRFFAERPEGSVSTLKIQRTQQEDSAVYLCASSWTSGTGIRSPLHFGNGTRLTVT.

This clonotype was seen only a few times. The CDR3 sequence is CSASRDRAEGYTF. The CDR3 DNA reads TGCAGCGCCTCGAGGGACAGGGCTGAAGGCTACACCTTC. The chain couples TRBV29-1 to TRBJ1-2; TRBD1 aligns across 9 bases. The CDR3 contains 13 residues. Germline values: CDR1 SQVTM, CDR2 ANQGSEA. V was clipped by 7 bases and J by 8 bases; unmatched bases: 11.

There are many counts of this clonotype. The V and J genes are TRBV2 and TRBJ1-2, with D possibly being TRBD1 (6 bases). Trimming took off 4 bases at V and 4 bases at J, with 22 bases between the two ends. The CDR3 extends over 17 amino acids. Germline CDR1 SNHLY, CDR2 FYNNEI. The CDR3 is CASSGQVRAPSPYGYTF. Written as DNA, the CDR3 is TGTGCCAGCAGTGGACAGGTGAGGGCTCCAAGTCCCTATGGCTACACCTTC.

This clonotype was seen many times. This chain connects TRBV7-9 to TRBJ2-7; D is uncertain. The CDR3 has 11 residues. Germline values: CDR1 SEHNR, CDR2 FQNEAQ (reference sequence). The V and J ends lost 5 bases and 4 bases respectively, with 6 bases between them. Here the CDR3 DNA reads TGTGCCAGCAGCATACAATACGAGCAGTACTTC. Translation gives CASSIQYEQYF.

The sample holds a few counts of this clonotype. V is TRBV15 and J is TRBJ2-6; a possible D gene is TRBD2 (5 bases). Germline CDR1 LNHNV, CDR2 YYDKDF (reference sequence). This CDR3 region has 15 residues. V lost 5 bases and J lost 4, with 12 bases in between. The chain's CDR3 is CATSEAGSGANVLTF. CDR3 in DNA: TGTGCCACCAGCGAGGCGGGTAGCGGGGCCAACGTCCTGACTTTC.

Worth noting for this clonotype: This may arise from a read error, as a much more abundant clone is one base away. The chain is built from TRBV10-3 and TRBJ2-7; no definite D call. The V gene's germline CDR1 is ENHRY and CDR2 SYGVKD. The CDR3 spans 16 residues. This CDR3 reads CAISDPGPGFTYAQYF. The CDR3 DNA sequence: TGTGCCATCAGTGACCCAGGTCCAGGATTTACCTACGCGCAGTACTTC.

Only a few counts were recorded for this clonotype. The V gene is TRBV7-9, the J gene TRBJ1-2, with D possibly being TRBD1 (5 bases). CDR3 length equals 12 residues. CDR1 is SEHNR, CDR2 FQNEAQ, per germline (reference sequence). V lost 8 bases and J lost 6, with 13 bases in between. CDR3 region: CASANWGDGYTF. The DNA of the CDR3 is TGTGCCAGCGCCAATTGGGGGGATGGCTACACCTTC.

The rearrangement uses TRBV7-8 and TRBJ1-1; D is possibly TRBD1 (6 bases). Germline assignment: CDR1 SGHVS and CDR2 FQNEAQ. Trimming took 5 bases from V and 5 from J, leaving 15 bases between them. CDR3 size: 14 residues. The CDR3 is CASSRGRGWTEAFF. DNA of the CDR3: TGTGCCAGCAGCCGGGGCAGGGGTTGGACTGAAGCTTTCTTT. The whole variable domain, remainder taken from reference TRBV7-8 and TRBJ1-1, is GAGVSQSPRYKVAKRGQDVALRCDPISGHVSLFWYQQALGQGPEFLTYFQNEAQLDKSGLPSDRFFAERPEGSVSTLKIQRTQQEDSAVYLCASSRGRGWTEAFFGQGTRLTVV.

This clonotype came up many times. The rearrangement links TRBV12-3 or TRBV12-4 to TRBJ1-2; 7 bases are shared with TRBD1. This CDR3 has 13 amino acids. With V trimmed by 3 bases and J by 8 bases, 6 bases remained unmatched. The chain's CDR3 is CASSFRRQGGYTF. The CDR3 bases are TGTGCCAGCAGTTTCCGGAGACAGGGCGGCTACACCTTC.

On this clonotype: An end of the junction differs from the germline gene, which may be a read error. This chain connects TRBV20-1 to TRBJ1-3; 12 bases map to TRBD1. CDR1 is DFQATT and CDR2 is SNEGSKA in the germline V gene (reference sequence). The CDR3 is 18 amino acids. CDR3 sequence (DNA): TGCAGCGCTAGCAGCCCAGGGGACAGGGGGCTCTCTGGAAACACCATATATTTT. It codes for CSASSPGDRGLSGNTIYF.